This TCR beta chain appears in the sequencing data of a study of T cell changes during pregnancy in multiple sclerosis. V dropped 3 bases and J dropped 5; count of bases not matched to a gene: 5. Looked up from germline, CDR1 is SGHDN and CDR2 is FVKESK. The CDR3 contains 16 residues. Data came from immunoSEQ multiplex PCR; TCRdb stores just in-frame clones and leaves some out. The table shows about 56,000 clones, with around 90% occurring only once. This sample comprised CD4+ T cells from peripheral blood mononuclear cells, obtained in the third trimester of pregnancy. This receptor was identified in a female donor with multiple sclerosis, enrolled in a pregnancy study. The chain is built from TRBV14 and TRBJ2-4; TRBD2 aligns across 12 bases. The CDR3 DNA reads as TGTGCCAGCAGCCAGACCAGGACTAGCGGGGAAAACATTCAGTACTTC. It translates to CASSQTRTSGENIQYF.